A single sample gave rise to the 9 T cell receptor beta chains below, sequenced in a study of blood T cell repertoires in COVID-19. Clones were read by immunoSEQ multiplex PCR, and TCRdb kept only the in-frame ones, dropping some. The profile covers about 53,000 clones, with roughly 89% appearing a single time and 2.5% to 3% taken by the ten largest. Input material: peripheral blood. The receptors come from a man of 80 years or more with acute or convalescent COVID-19.

J is TRBJ2-5 and V is TRBV3-1 (or the pseudogene TRBV3-2); 14 bases map to TRBD2. The CDR3 sequence is 18 residues long. The V gene's germline CDR1 is LGHDT and CDR2 YNNKEL (reference sequence). After removal of 1 base from V and 4 bases from J, the junction contained 8 bases not matched to a gene. The CDR3 spells CASSQAGWGTSGGETQYF. DNA for the CDR3: TGTGCCAGCAGCCAAGCCGGATGGGGGACTAGCGGGGGAGAGACCCAGTACTTC.

CDR3: CASSSSRQWLSGNTIYF. The CDR3 nucleotides are TGTGCCAGCAGCTCCTCCCGACAGTGGCTCTCTGGAAACACCATATATTTT. The V and J genes are TRBV11-2 and TRBJ1-3, with a tentative D call TRBD1 (5 bases). The CDR3 extends over 17 amino acids. Germline V gene data show CDR1 as SGHAT and CDR2 as FQNNGV. Trimming removed 4 bases from V and 0 bases from J, with 16 bases in between.

The V and J genes are TRBV2 and TRBJ1-6, with 7 bases lining up with TRBD1. The CDR3 is 15 residues long. J was trimmed by 6 bases and V by 8 bases; bases with no gene match: 10. The germline CDR1 and CDR2 sequences are SNHLY and FYNNEI. The CDR3 DNA follows: TGTGCCAGCGGGGCGAGACAGGGTGGTAATTCACCCCTCCACTTT. This codes for CASGARQGGNSPLHF.

V usage is TRBV20-1 and J usage is TRBJ2-7, with D possibly matching TRBD1 (5 bases). V was trimmed by 4 bases and J by 6 bases, leaving 10 bases between them. Germline CDR1 and CDR2: DFQATT and SNEGSKA (reference sequence). The CDR3 runs 11 residues. The CDR3 region is CSATGMVEQYF. The CDR3 nucleotides are TGCAGTGCTACAGGGATGGTCGAGCAGTACTTC.

This clone is deemed medium-sized. This chain links TRBV11-3 with TRBJ1-5, with D hard to call. V was clipped by 6 bases and J by 0 bases, with 12 bases between them. Germline V gene data show CDR1 as SGHNT and CDR2 as YENEEA. The CDR3 is 15 residues long. CDR3 loop: CASSRDTDSNQPQHF. The CDR3 coding sequence is TGTGCCAGCAGTCGAGACACAGATAGCAATCAGCCCCAGCATTTT. Full variable domain (missing parts from reference TRBV11-3 and TRBJ1-5): EAGVVQSPRYKIIEKKQPVAFWCNPISGHNTLYWYLQNLGQGPELLIRYENEEAVDDSQLPKDRFSAERLKGVDSTLKIQPAELGDSAVYLCASSRDTDSNQPQHFGDGTRLSIL.

This chain uses TRBV7-9 with TRBJ2-5; D uncertain. Germline-derived CDR1 and CDR2 are SEHNR and FQNEAQ (reference sequence). The V and J ends lost 4 bases and 2 bases respectively, with 14 bases between them. The CDR3 consists of 15 residues. CDR3 residues: CASSSASLYQETQYF. CDR3 sequence (DNA): TGTGCCAGCAGCTCCGCCTCCCTCTATCAAGAGACCCAGTACTTC.

The V gene is TRBV27, the J gene TRBJ2-5; D may be TRBD1 (6 bases). V was clipped by 2 bases and J by 7 bases, with 11 bases between them. The length of the CDR3 is 13 residues. Germline V gives CDR1 MNHEY, CDR2 SMNVEV (reference sequence). CDR3 nucleotide sequence: TGTGCCAGCAGTTTAGAGGGGGTAGGGACCCAGTACTTC. Encoded protein: CASSLEGVGTQYF.

This chain uses TRBV6-2 or TRBV6-3 with TRBJ2-1; TRBD2 is a possible D gene (7 bases). The CDR3 loop spans 16 amino acids. Trimming removed 2 bases from V and 7 bases from J, with 18 bases in between. The V gene's germline CDR1 is MNHEY and CDR2 SVGEGT. The CDR3 sequence: CASSYLPAGAGNEQFF. As DNA, the CDR3 is TGTGCCAGCAGTTACCTCCCGGCGGGGGCGGGTAATGAGCAGTTCTTC.

The chain is built from TRBV30 and TRBJ1-2, with a possible D match to TRBD1 (5 bases). This CDR3 is 15 amino acids long. Germline-derived CDR1 and CDR2 are GTSNPN and SVGIG (reference sequence). Deletions cut 0 bases from V and 2 bases from J, with 13 bases between. CDR3 loop: CAWSVEAGKNYGYTF. CDR3 DNA sequence: TGTGCCTGGAGTGTAGAGGCAGGGAAAAACTATGGCTACACCTTC.